This T cell receptor (beta chain) emerged from a study of control samples from healthy donors and cancer patients. Germline V gene lookup returns CDR1 DFQATT and CDR2 SNEGSKA (reference sequence). The CDR3 is made up of 12 amino acids. The V end lost 3 bases, the J end lost 6 bases, and 11 bases lay between the germline ends. The repertoire was sequenced with immunoSEQ multiplex PCR; TCRdb's copy has only in-frame clones and lacks some. The sample has about 170,000 clones, 90% to 95% seen once. Sequenced input: blood. The chain combines TRBV20-1 with TRBJ1-1, with a possible D match to TRBD1 (5 bases). This TCR derives from a woman aged 30 to 39 in good health. The CDR3 reads CSASRQLAEAFF. The CDR3 nucleotides are TGCAGTGCTAGTCGACAGTTGGCTGAAGCTTTCTTT.